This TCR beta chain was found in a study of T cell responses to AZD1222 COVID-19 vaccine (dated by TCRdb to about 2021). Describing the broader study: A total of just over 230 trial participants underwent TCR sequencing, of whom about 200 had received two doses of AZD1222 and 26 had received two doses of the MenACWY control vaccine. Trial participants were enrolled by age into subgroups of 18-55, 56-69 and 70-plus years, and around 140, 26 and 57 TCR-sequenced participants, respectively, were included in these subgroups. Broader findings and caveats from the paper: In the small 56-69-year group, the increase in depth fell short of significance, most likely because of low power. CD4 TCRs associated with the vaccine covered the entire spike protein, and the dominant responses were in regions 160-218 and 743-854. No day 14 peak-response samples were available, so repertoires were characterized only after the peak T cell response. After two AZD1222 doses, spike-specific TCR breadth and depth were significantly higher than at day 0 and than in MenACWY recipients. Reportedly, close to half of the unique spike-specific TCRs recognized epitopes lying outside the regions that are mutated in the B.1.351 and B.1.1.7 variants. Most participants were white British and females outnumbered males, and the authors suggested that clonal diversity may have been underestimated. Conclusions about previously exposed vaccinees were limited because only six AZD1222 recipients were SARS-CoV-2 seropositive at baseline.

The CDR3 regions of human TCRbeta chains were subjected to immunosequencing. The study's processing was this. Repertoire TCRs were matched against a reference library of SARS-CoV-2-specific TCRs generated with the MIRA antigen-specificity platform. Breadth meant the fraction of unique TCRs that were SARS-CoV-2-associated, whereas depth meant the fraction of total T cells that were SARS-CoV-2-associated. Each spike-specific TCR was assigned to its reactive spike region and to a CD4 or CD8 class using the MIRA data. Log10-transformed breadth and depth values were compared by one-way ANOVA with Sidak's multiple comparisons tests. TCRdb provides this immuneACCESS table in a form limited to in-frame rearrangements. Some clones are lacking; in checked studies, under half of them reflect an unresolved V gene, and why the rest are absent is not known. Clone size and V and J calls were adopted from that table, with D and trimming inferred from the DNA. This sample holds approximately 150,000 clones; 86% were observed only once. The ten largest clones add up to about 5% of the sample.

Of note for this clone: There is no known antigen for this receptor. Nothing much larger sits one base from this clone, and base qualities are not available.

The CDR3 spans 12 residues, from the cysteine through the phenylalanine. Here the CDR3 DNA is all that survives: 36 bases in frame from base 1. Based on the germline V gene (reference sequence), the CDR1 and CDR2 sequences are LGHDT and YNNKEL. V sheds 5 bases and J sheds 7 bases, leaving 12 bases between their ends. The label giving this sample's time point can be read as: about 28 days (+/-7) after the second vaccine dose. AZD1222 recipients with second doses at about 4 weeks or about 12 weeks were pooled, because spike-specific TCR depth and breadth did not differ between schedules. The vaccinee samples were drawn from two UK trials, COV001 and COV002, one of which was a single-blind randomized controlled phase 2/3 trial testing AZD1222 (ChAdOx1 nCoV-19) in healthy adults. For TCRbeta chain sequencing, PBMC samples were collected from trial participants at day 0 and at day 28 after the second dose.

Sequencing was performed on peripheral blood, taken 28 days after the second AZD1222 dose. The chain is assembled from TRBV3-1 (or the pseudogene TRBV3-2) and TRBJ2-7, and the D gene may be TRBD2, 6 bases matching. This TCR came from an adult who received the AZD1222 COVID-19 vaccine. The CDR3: CASSNRREEQYF. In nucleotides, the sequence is TGTGCCAGCAGCAACAGACGGGAGGAGCAGTACTTC.